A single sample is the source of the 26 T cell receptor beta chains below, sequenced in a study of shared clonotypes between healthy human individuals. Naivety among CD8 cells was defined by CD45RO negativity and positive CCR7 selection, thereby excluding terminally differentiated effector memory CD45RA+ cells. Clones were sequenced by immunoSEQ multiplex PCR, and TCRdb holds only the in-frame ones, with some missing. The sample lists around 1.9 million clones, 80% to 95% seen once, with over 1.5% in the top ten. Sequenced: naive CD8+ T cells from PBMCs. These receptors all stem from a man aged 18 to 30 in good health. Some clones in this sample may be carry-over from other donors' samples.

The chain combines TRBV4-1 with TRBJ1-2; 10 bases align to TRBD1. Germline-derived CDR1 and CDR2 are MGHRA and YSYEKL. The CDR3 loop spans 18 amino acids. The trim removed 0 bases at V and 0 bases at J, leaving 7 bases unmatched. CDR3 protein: CASSQEWDRGSSNYGYTF. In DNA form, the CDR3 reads TGCGCCAGCAGCCAAGAATGGGACAGGGGAAGTTCTAACTATGGCTACACCTTC.

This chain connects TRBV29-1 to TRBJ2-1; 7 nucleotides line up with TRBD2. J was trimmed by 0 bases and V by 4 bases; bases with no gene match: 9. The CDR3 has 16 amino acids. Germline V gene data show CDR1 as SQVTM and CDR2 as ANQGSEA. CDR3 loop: CSVVASGEGSYNEQFF. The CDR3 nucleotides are TGCAGCGTTGTGGCTAGCGGTGAAGGCTCCTACAATGAGCAGTTCTTC.

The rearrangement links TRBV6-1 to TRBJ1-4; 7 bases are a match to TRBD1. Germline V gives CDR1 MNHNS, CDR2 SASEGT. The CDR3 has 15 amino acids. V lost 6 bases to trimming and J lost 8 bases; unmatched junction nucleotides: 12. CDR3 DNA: TGTGCCAGCAGAGACTATACAGGGGTCGGCGAAAAACTGTTTTTT. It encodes CASRDYTGVGEKLFF.

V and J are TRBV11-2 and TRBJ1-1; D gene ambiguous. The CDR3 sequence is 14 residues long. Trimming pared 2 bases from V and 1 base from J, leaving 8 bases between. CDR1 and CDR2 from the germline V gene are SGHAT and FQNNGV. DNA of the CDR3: TGTGCCAGCAGCTTATATGGCAGGAACACTGAAGCTTTCTTT. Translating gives CASSLYGRNTEAFF.

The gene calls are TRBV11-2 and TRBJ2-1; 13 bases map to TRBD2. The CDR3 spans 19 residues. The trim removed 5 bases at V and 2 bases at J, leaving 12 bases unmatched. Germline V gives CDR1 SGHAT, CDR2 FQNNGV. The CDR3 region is CASSQPYPLAGGAYNEQFF. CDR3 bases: TGTGCCAGCAGCCAGCCTTATCCACTAGCGGGAGGGGCCTACAATGAGCAGTTCTTC.

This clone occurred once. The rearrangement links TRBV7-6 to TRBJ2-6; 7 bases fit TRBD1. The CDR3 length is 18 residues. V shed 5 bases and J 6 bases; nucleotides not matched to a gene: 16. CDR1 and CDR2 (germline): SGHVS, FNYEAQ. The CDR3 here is CASSPGQSFLREANVLTF. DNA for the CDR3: TGTGCCAGCAGCCCGGGACAGTCCTTTCTGCGTGAGGCCAACGTCCTGACTTTC.

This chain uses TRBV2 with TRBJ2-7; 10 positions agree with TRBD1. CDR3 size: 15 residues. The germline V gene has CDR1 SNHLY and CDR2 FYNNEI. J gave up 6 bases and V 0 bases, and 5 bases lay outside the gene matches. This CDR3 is CASSEARDRGGEQYF. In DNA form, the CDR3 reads TGTGCCAGCAGTGAAGCCCGGGACAGGGGCGGCGAGCAGTACTTC.

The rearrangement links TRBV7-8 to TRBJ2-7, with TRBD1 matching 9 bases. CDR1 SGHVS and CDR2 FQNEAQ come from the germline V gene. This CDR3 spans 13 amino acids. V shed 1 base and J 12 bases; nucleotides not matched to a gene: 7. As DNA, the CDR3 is TGTGCCAGCAGCTTAGGTGGGACAGGGTGGCCGTACTTC. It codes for CASSLGGTGWPYF.

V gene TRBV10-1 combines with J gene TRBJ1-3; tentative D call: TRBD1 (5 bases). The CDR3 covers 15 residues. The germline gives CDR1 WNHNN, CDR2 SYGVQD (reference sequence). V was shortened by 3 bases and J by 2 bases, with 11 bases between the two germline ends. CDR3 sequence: CASSDFAGAGNTIYF. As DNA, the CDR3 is TGCGCCAGCAGTGACTTTGCGGGGGCTGGAAACACCATATATTTT.

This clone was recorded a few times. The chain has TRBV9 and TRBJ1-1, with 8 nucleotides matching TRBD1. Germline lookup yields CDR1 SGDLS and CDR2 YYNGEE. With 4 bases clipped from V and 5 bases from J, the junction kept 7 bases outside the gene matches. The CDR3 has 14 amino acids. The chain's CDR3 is CASSTGQGRTEAFF. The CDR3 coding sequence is TGTGCCAGCAGCACTGGACAGGGTCGGACTGAAGCTTTCTTT.

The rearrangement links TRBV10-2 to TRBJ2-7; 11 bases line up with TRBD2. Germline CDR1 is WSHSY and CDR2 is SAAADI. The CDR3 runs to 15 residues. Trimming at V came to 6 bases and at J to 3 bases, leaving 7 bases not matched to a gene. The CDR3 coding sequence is TGCGCCAGCAGCGTCCTAGCGGGAGGACTCTACGAGCAGTACTTC. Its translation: CASSVLAGGLYEQYF.

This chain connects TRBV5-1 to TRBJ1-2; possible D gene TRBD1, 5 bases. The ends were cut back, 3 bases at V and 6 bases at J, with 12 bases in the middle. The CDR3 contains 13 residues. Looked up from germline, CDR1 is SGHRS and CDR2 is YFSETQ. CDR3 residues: CASSSSTVDGYTF. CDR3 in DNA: TGCGCCAGCAGCTCCTCGACAGTAGATGGCTACACCTTC. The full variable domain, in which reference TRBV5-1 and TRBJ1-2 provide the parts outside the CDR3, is KAGVTQTPRYLIKTRGQQVTLSCSPISGHRSVSWYQQTPGQGLQFLFEYFSETQRNKGNFPGRFSGRQFSNSRSEMNVSTLELGDSALYLCASSSSTVDGYTFGSGTRLTVV.

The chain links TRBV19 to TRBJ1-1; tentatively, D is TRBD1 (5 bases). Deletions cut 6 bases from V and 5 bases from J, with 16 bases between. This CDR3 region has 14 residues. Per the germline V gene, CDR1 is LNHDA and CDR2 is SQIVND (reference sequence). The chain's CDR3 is CASRWGGIGTEAFF. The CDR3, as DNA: TGTGCCAGTAGGTGGGGGGGGATTGGGACTGAAGCTTTCTTT. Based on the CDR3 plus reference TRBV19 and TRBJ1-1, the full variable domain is DGGITQSPKYLFRKEGQNVTLSCEQNLNHDAMYWYRQDPGQGLRLIYYSQIVNDFQKGDIAEGYSVSREKKESFPLTVTSAQKNPTAFYLCASRWGGIGTEAFFGQGTRLTVV.

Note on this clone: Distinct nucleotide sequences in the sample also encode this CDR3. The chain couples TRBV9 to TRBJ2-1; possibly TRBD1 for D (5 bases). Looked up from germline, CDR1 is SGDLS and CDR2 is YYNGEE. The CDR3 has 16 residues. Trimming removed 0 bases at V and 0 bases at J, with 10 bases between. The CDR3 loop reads CASSVGGASSYNEQFF. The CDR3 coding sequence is TGTGCCAGCAGCGTAGGGGGCGCAAGCTCCTACAATGAGCAGTTCTTC. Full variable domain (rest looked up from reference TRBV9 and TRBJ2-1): DSGVTQTPKHLITATGQRVTLRCSPRSGDLSVYWYQQSLDQGLQFLIQYYNGEERAKGNILERFSAQQFPDLHSELNLSSLELGDSALYFCASSVGGASSYNEQFFGPGTRLTVL.

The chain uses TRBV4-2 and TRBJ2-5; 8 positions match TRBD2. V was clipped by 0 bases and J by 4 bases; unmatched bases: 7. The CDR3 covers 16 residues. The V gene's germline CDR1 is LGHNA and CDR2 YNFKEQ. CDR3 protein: CASSQDTSGEGETQYF. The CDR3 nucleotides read TGTGCCAGCAGCCAAGATACTAGCGGAGAGGGAGAGACCCAGTACTTC.

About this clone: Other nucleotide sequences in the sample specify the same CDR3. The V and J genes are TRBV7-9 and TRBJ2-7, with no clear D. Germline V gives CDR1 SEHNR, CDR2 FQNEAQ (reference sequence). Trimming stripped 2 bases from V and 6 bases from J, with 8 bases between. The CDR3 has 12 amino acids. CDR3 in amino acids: CASSLLRVEQYF. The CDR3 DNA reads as TGTGCCAGCAGCTTATTACGGGTCGAGCAGTACTTC.

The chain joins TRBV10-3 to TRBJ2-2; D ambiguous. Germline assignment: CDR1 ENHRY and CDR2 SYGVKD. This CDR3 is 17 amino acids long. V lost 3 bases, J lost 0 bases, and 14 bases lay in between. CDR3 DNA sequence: TGTGCCATCAGTGATTTACGCACCTTGCCGAACACCGGGGAGCTGTTTTTT. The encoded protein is CAISDLRTLPNTGELFF.

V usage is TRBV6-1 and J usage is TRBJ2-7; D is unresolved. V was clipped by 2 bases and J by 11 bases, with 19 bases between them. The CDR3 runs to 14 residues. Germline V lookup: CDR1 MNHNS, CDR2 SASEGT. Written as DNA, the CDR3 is TGTGCCAGCAGTGAACCGGGTACAGTTTACGCGGAGTACTTC. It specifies CASSEPGTVYAEYF.

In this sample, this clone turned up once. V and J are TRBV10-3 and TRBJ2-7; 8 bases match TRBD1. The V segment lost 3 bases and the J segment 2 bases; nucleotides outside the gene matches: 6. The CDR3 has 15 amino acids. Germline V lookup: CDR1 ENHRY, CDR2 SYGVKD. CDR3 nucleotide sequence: TGTGCCATCAGTGACGTAACACAGGGGGCCTACGAGCAGTACTTC. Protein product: CAISDVTQGAYEQYF.

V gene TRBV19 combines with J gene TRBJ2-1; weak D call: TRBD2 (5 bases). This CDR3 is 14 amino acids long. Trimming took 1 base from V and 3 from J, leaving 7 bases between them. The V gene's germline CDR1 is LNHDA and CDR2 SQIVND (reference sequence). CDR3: CASSIVGIYNEQFF. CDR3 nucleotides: TGTGCCAGTAGTATAGTCGGGATCTACAATGAGCAGTTCTTC.

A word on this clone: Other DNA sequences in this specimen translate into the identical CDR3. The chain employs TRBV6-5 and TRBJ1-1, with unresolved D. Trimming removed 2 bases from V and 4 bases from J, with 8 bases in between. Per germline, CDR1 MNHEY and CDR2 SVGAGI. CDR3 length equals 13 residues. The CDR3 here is CASSYGFGTEAFF. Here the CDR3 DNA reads TGTGCCAGCAGTTACGGGTTTGGCACTGAAGCTTTCTTT.

The CDR3 sequence is CASSDYAPYEQYF. As DNA, the CDR3 is TGCGCCAGCAGTGATTACGCGCCCTACGAGCAGTACTTC. The chain employs TRBV10-2 and TRBJ2-7; no firm D call. CDR1 and CDR2 from the germline V gene are WSHSY and SAAADI. This CDR3 comprises 13 residues. Trimming pared 3 bases from V and 2 bases from J, leaving 8 bases between.

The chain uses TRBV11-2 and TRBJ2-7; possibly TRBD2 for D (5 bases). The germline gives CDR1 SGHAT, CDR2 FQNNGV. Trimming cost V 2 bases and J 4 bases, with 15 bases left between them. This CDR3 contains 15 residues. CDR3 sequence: CASSLTTGSRYEQYF. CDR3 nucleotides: TGTGCCAGCAGCTTAACTACGGGGAGCCGGTACGAGCAGTACTTC.

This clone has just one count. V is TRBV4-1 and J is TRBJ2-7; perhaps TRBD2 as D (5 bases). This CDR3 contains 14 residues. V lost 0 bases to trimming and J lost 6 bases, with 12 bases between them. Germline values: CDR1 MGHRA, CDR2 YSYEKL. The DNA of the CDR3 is TGCGCCAGCAGCCAAGATCAGAGGAGGACCGAGCAGTACTTC. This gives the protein CASSQDQRRTEQYF.

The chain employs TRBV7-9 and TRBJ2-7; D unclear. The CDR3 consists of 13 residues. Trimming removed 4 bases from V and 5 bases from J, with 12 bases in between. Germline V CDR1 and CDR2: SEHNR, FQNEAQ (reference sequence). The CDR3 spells CASSSDMVHEQYF. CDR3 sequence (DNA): TGTGCCAGCAGCTCAGACATGGTCCACGAGCAGTACTTC.

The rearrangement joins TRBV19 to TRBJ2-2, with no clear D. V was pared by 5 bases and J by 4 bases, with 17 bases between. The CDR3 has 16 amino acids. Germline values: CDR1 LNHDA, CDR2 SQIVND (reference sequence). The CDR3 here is CASSSLGRSSTGELFF. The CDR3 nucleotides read TGTGCCAGTAGTTCCCTTGGCCGGAGTAGCACCGGGGAGCTGTTTTTT. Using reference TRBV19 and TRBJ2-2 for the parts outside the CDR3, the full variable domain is DGGITQSPKYLFRKEGQNVTLSCEQNLNHDAMYWYRQDPGQGLRLIYYSQIVNDFQKGDIAEGYSVSREKKESFPLTVTSAQKNPTAFYLCASSSLGRSSTGELFFGEGSRLTVL.